The T cell receptor (beta chain) under discussion was sequenced for a study of blood T cell repertoires in COVID-19. Overall study context: Donors in the United States, Italy and Spain gave samples during acute or convalescent COVID-19.

The Seattle patients joined while their infection was active and were tracked longitudinally afterward. In the source study's methods: Estimates of nucleated cell counts were drawn from the amplification of reference gene primers. The assay was immunoSEQ multiplex PCR, and TCRdb's table has in-frame clones only and misses some. Clonal size and the V and J genes are those of that table, whereas D and trimming came from the DNA. The data show over 200,000 clones, under 85% seen once. CDR1 and CDR2 from the germline V gene are SEHNR and FQNEAQ (reference sequence). V lost 4 bases and J 2 bases, leaving 14 bases between the germline ends. The CDR3 sequence is 15 residues long.

Sequencing was performed on peripheral blood. The source of this sequence is a woman older than 75 with COVID-19, enrolled during active disease. The rearrangement joins TRBV7-9 to TRBJ2-5; tentatively, D is TRBD1 (6 bases). The CDR3 loop reads CASSSSRGRQETQYF. The CDR3 DNA is TGTGCCAGCAGCTCCTCCAGGGGCAGGCAAGAGACCCAGTACTTC.